A single sample is the source of the 5 T cell receptor beta chains below, sequenced in a study of siplizumab effects on memory and regulatory T cells. The protocol was immunoSEQ multiplex PCR, while the TCRdb copy is restricted to in-frame clones and leaves out a portion. The sample lists over 80,000 clones; around 94% were seen once. Source material: non-Treg CD4+ T cells sorted from blood. Source of these receptors: a human donor in good health.

This clone was detected once. CDR3 in DNA: TGTGCCAGCAGGGAGGACCTGCGGGGAAGGGGCGGCTACACCTTC. Protein product: CASREDLRGRGGYTF. V and J are TRBV6-5 and TRBJ1-2; tentatively, D is TRBD1 (5 bases). Germline CDR1 is MNHEY and CDR2 is SVGAGI. The CDR3 is 15 residues long. V shed 6 bases and J shed 8 bases, with 22 bases lying between them.

The chain joins TRBV9 to TRBJ1-1; tentative D call: TRBD1 (5 bases). Trimming took 3 bases from V and 0 from J, leaving 15 bases between them. The CDR3 is 16 amino acids. CDR1 and CDR2 from the germline V gene are SGDLS and YYNGEE. CDR3 in DNA: TGTGCCAGCAGCGCGCAGGGACCATCCATGAACACTGAAGCTTTCTTT. Translating it yields CASSAQGPSMNTEAFF.

The J gene is TRBJ1-4, the V gene TRBV6-6; the D gene is possibly TRBD1 (5 bases). Germline CDR1 MNHNY, CDR2 SVGAGI (reference sequence). The CDR3 spans 13 residues. V lost 2 bases to trimming and J lost 6 bases, with 7 bases between them. Here the CDR3 reads CASSYRGDEKLFF. The DNA for the CDR3 is TGTGCCAGCAGTTACAGGGGAGATGAAAAACTGTTTTTT.

The chain is built from TRBV6-5 and TRBJ1-5; D gene uncertain. V lost 4 bases to trimming and J lost 0 bases, with 10 bases between them. Germline values: CDR1 MNHEY, CDR2 SVGAGI. The length of the CDR3 is 15 residues. The CDR3 reads CASSSRADSNQPQHF. In nucleotides, the CDR3 is TGTGCCAGCAGTTCCCGGGCCGATAGCAATCAGCCCCAGCATTTT.

V is TRBV2 and J is TRBJ2-3, with D possibly matching TRBD2 (5 bases). There are 16 residues in the CDR3. CDR1 SNHLY and CDR2 FYNNEI come from the germline V gene. Trimming shortened V by 4 bases and J by 0 bases, and 14 bases separated the two germline ends. The CDR3 region is CASSGFGLSSTDTQYF. For the CDR3, the DNA is TGTGCCAGCAGTGGATTTGGACTTTCTAGCACAGATACGCAGTATTTT.